This T cell receptor (beta chain) derives from a study of cytomegalovirus exposure and HLA in healthy donors. V gave up 3 bases and J gave up 6 bases, with 6 bases separating them. Germline V gives CDR1 SGHAT, CDR2 FQNNGV. The CDR3 totals 12 residues. Use of 60 Vbeta and 13 Jbeta primers characterized the PCR. TCRdb's copy holds only in-frame clones and misses some; the assay was immunoSEQ multiplex PCR. The data contain fewer than 130,000 clones, roughly 71% of them seen just once; the ten biggest clones take up roughly 10%. Concerning this clone: Its antigen is still unknown.

Points from the study as a whole: Data from an earlier analysis indicated that most TCR beta V segments were productive either about 87% or about 30% of the time. A missense DCLRE1C variant was associated with V- and J-gene trimming of TCR beta chains in a later analysis, and an independent cohort replicated the association.

The sequencing sample was made of PBMCs. The chain uses TRBV11-2 and TRBJ1-3; D not certain. The sequence came from a man aged 40-55 years in good health and CMV-seropositive. The CDR3 here is CASSFTENTIYF. The DNA of the CDR3 is TGTGCCAGCAGCTTTACAGAAAACACCATATATTTT.